This TCR beta chain is drawn from a study of vaccination and CD4 T cells after COVID-19. This clonotype has a handful of counts. Its antigen is as yet unknown. Treatment defined: roughly 11-day PBMC culture with coronavirus spike peptide pools or control peptides (ViraFEST assay). The CDR3 covers 13 residues. Germline V gene data show CDR1 as DFQATT and CDR2 as SNEGSKA (reference sequence). Study-level results: Rising from around 20 to 38, the median of SARS-CoV-2-reactive clonotypes did not change significantly.

An Oncomine TCR Beta short-read assay was used to sequence the DNA from cultured CD4+ T cells. TCRdb itself ran the PCR reads through MiXCR, one entry per CDR3 protein. The sample shows roughly 12,000 distinct CDR3 sequences, roughly 58% of them seen only once. This clonotype was sampled from a human donor who had recovered from COVID-19. The chain combines TRBV20-1 with TRBJ1-3, with D unclear. The sample taken for sequencing was CD4+ T cells from blood, cultured in vitro. In nucleotides, the CDR3 is TGCAGACCCGGAATTCGCTCTGGAAACACCATATATTTT. It specifies CRPGIRSGNTIYF.